One and the same sample provided the 26 T cell receptor beta chains below, sequenced in a study of Ad26.COV2.S vaccination and SARS-CoV-2 variants. Method: immunoSEQ multiplex PCR; TCRdb's copy keeps in-frame clones and lacks some. The table has 350,000 to 450,000 clones, roughly 90% seen once. Treatment: 15 to 20 received Ad26.COV2.S at low or high dose, single or two shots; roughly five received placebo; per-sample allocation not given. Specimen acquisition occurred on day 63 following the initial vaccine or placebo injection. Here the sequenced sample was peripheral blood, taken in a trial of Ad26.COV2.S vaccine versus placebo. Receptors originate from a person aged 18-60 years who received the Ad26.COV2.S COVID-19 vaccine or a placebo.

This sequence joins TRBV12-5 and TRBJ1-5; D might be TRBD1 (5 bases). Between the trimmed V and J ends, which lost 0 bases and 8 bases, there was a span of 20 bases. From germline, CDR1 is LGHNT and CDR2 FRNRAP. The CDR3 spans 17 residues. CDR3 region: CASGLVPRARGDKPQHF. As DNA, the CDR3 is TGTGCTAGTGGTTTGGTACCCCGGGCGAGGGGTGATAAGCCCCAGCATTTT. Based on the CDR3 plus reference TRBV12-5 and TRBJ1-5, the full variable domain is DARVTQTPRHKVTEMGQEVTMRCQPILGHNTVFWYRQTMMQGLELLAYFRNRAPLDDSGMPKDRFSAEMPDATLATLKIQPSEPRDSAVYFCASGLVPRARGDKPQHFGDGTRLSIL.

The J gene is TRBJ1-5, the V gene TRBV4-1; D is uncertain. Per the germline V gene, CDR1 is MGHRA and CDR2 is YSYEKL. The CDR3 sequence is 15 residues long. Trimming cost V 1 base and J 0 bases, with 7 bases left between them. CDR3 loop: CASSQVSVSNQPQHF. CDR3 in DNA: TGCGCCAGCAGCCAAGTGTCAGTTAGCAATCAGCCCCAGCATTTT.

V gene TRBV30 combines with J gene TRBJ2-7; unclear D gene. The germline V gene has CDR1 GTSNPN and CDR2 SVGIG (reference sequence). The CDR3 is made up of 12 amino acids. V was pared by 2 bases and J by 2 bases, with 7 bases between. CDR3 in amino acids: CAWSPGPYEQYF. In DNA form, the CDR3 reads TGTGCCTGGAGTCCCGGCCCCTACGAGCAGTACTTC.

This rearrangement joins TRBV19 to TRBJ2-7, with 12 bases identical to TRBD2. Germline V gene sequence: CDR1 LNHDA, CDR2 SQIVND (reference sequence). V shed 4 bases and J 5 bases; nucleotides not matched to a gene: 6. CDR3 length: 15 residues. The CDR3 DNA reads as TGTGCCAGTAGTACACTAGCGGGAGGAAGCCACGAGCAGTACTTC. Translated: CASSTLAGGSHEQYF. The full variable domain, rest sourced from reference TRBV19 and TRBJ2-7, is DGGITQSPKYLFRKEGQNVTLSCEQNLNHDAMYWYRQDPGQGLRLIYYSQIVNDFQKGDIAEGYSVSREKKESFPLTVTSAQKNPTAFYLCASSTLAGGSHEQYFGPGTRLTVT.

V is TRBV13 and J is TRBJ2-5; D is ambiguous. The germline V and J ends were trimmed by 0 bases and 1 base, with 3 bases remaining between them. The CDR3 is 13 residues long. Germline V gives CDR1 PRHDT, CDR2 FYEKMQ (reference sequence). CDR3 sequence (DNA): TGTGCCAGCAGCTTAGGTCTCCAAGAGACCCAGTACTTC. It specifies CASSLGLQETQYF.

The chain links TRBV4-2 to TRBJ2-1, with TRBD2 identical over 8 bases. Germline values: CDR1 LGHNA, CDR2 YNFKEQ. J was trimmed by 4 bases and V by 0 bases; bases with no gene match: 8. The CDR3 is made up of 17 amino acids. The CDR3 sequence: CASSQDAAGGLYNEQFF. DNA for the CDR3: TGTGCCAGCAGCCAAGATGCGGCGGGAGGCTTGTACAATGAGCAGTTCTTC.

The rearrangement links TRBV14 to TRBJ2-1; possible D gene TRBD2, 5 bases. The germline V gene encodes CDR1 SGHDN and CDR2 FVKESK. This CDR3 contains 18 residues. The ends were cut back, 0 bases at V and 0 bases at J, with 15 bases in the middle. The CDR3 spells CASSQDRSGATSYNEQFF. CDR3 sequence (DNA): TGTGCCAGCAGCCAAGATCGGAGCGGAGCGACCTCCTACAATGAGCAGTTCTTC.

This rearrangement joins TRBV4-2 to TRBJ2-2; D remains ambiguous. The CDR3 loop spans 15 amino acids. V was clipped by 0 bases and J by 6 bases, with 11 bases between them. Germline V CDR1 and CDR2: LGHNA, YNFKEQ. The CDR3 region has the DNA TGTGCCAGCAGCCAAGATATAACAGAGGCCGGGGAGCTGTTTTTT. This encodes CASSQDITEAGELFF.

The chain carries TRBV9 and TRBJ1-6, with TRBD1 matching over 8 bases. The CDR3 runs to 14 residues. The V gene end was trimmed by 0 bases and the J gene end by 9 bases; junction bases not matched to a gene: 2. Germline lookup yields CDR1 SGDLS and CDR2 YYNGEE. CDR3 residues: CASSVETGVSPLHF. The CDR3, as DNA: TGTGCCAGCAGCGTAGAGACAGGGGTTTCACCCCTCCACTTT.

The rearrangement joins TRBV23-1 to TRBJ2-7; TRBD2 might be the D (5 bases). TRBV23-1 is reported as an ORF; its role is uncertain. The CDR3 contains 15 residues. V shed 4 bases and J shed 3 bases, with 16 bases lying between them. In DNA form, the CDR3 reads TGCGCCAGCAGTCTTAGGAGGACGGGTCTCTACGAGCAGTACTTC. It yields the protein CASSLRRTGLYEQYF.

The chain uses TRBV29-1 and TRBJ1-2; TRBD1 agrees at 7 bases. The CDR3 is 12 residues long. Germline trimming cut 7 bases from V and 3 bases from J; bases unmatched to any gene: 5. Germline V CDR1 and CDR2: SQVTM, ANQGSEA. CDR3 in amino acids: CSADREDYGYTF. The CDR3 DNA is TGCAGCGCTGACAGGGAGGACTATGGCTACACCTTC.

The rearrangement uses TRBV29-1 and TRBJ2-5; TRBD1 aligns across 8 bases. CDR3 length equals 12 residues. V was clipped by 4 bases and J by 4 bases; unmatched bases: 2. The germline gives CDR1 SQVTM, CDR2 ANQGSEA. In DNA form, the CDR3 reads TGCAGCGTTGTGACAGGGGTAGAGACCCAGTACTTC. Its protein is CSVVTGVETQYF.

The V gene is TRBV28, the J gene TRBJ1-2; D is unclear. The germline V gene has CDR1 MDHEN and CDR2 SYDVKM. Trimming left V 6 bases short and J 2 bases short, with 10 bases between. The CDR3 has 13 residues. Here the CDR3 reads CASRETGNYGYTF. The DNA of the CDR3 is TGTGCCAGCAGGGAGACTGGAAACTATGGCTACACCTTC.

The V call is TRBV4-1, the J call TRBJ2-1; 12 bases fit TRBD2. Germline V gene data show CDR1 as MGHRA and CDR2 as YSYEKL. V lost 4 bases and J lost 5; bases outside the gene matches: 3. The CDR3 extends over 15 amino acids. Written as DNA, the CDR3 is TGCGCCAGCAGCCGGACTAGCGGGACTCACAATGAGCAGTTCTTC. Residues: CASSRTSGTHNEQFF.

This clone has a single count. V and J are TRBV7-9 and TRBJ2-2; 11 bases are a match to TRBD1. Germline trimming cut 5 bases from V and 5 bases from J; bases unmatched to any gene: 4. CDR3 length: 15 residues. Germline V gives CDR1 SEHNR, CDR2 FQNEAQ (reference sequence). CDR3 in DNA: TGTGCCAGCAGCCCCTGGGACAGGGGGACCGGGGAGCTGTTTTTT. Its translation is CASSPWDRGTGELFF.

V usage is TRBV12-3 or TRBV12-4 and J usage is TRBJ1-1; no definite D call. Trimming shortened V by 1 base and J by 5 bases, and 8 bases separated the two germline ends. The CDR3 consists of 13 residues. The chain's CDR3 is CASSLELVTEAFF. CDR3 nucleotides: TGTGCCAGCAGTTTAGAACTCGTAACTGAAGCTTTCTTT.

This rearrangement joins TRBV12-3 or TRBV12-4 to TRBJ2-7; 9 positions agree with TRBD1. The CDR3 length is 13 residues. V lost 6 bases and J lost 5; bases outside the gene matches: 5. The CDR3 DNA reads TGTGCCAGCAGGGGACAGGGAAGGCACGAGCAGTACTTC. Translating gives CASRGQGRHEQYF.

The genes are TRBV7-6 and TRBJ2-1; 7 positions agree with TRBD2. J lost 0 bases, V lost 0 bases, and 8 bases had no gene match. There are 18 residues in the CDR3. Germline CDR1 reads SGHVS; CDR2 reads FNYEAQ. The CDR3 protein is CASSLAPSGLSSYNEQFF. CDR3 coding DNA: TGTGCCAGCAGCTTAGCCCCTAGCGGCCTGAGCTCCTACAATGAGCAGTTCTTC. The variable domain in full, completed from reference TRBV7-6 and TRBJ2-1, reads GAGVSQSPRYKVTKRGQDVALRCDPISGHVSLYWYRQALGQGPEFLTYFNYEAQQDKSGLPNDRFSAERPEGSISTLTIQRTEQRDSAMYRCASSLAPSGLSSYNEQFFGPGTRLTVL.

The V call is TRBV28, the J call TRBJ2-2, with 7 bases lining up with TRBD1. V lost 6 bases, J lost 4 bases, and 8 bases stayed unmatched. The CDR3 extends over 15 amino acids. Germline CDR1 and CDR2: MDHEN and SYDVKM. The CDR3 loop is CASSLGQPGTGELFF. The DNA for the CDR3 is TGTGCCAGCAGCCTGGGACAGCCGGGCACCGGGGAGCTGTTTTTT. The full variable domain, in which reference TRBV28 and TRBJ2-2 provide the parts outside the CDR3, is DVKVTQSSRYLVKRTGEKVFLECVQDMDHENMFWYRQDPGLGLRLIYFSYDVKMKEKGDIPEGYSVSREKKERFSLILESASTNQTSMYLCASSLGQPGTGELFFGEGSRLTVL.

This clone has more than one count but fewer than ten. The V gene is TRBV5-1, the J gene TRBJ2-3, with 10 bases lining up with TRBD2. Germline V CDR1 and CDR2: SGHRS, YFSETQ. V lost 5 bases to trimming and J lost 3 bases; unmatched junction nucleotides: 9. The CDR3 consists of 16 residues. CDR3 in amino acids: CASRAVGTSATDTQYF. DNA for the CDR3: TGCGCCAGCAGGGCGGTGGGGACTAGCGCTACAGATACGCAGTATTTT.

The rearrangement joins TRBV7-9 to TRBJ2-5; 9 bases fit TRBD2. Germline V CDR1 and CDR2: SEHNR, FQNEAQ (reference sequence). Germline trimming cut 1 base from V and 0 bases from J; bases unmatched to any gene: 12. The CDR3 loop spans 19 amino acids. CDR3 loop: CASSLGRRTSETYQETQYF. The CDR3 coding sequence is TGTGCCAGCAGCTTAGGTAGAAGGACTAGCGAGACGTACCAAGAGACCCAGTACTTC.

The chain employs TRBV4-2 and TRBJ2-7; 8 bases align to TRBD1. Germline V gene sequence: CDR1 LGHNA, CDR2 YNFKEQ. The CDR3 runs 15 residues. Trimming cost V 1 base and J 6 bases; bases outside gene matches: 8. CDR3 protein: CASSQVGQGAAEQYF. In nucleotides, the CDR3 is TGTGCCAGCAGCCAAGTGGGGCAGGGGGCGGCCGAGCAGTACTTC.

CDR3 DNA: TGTGCCAGCTCAAGTTGGACAGGGGAAGGGGATGAAGCTTTCTTT. It is translated as CASSSWTGEGDEAFF. The J gene is TRBJ1-1, the V gene TRBV18; 9 bases are a match to TRBD1. The germline gives CDR1 KGHSH, CDR2 LQKENI. This CDR3 is built from 15 residues. Unmatched junction bases numbered 11, after V lost 5 bases and J lost 7 bases.

The V gene is TRBV28, the J gene TRBJ2-1; D is unclear. The CDR3 is made up of 12 amino acids. Germline values: CDR1 MDHEN, CDR2 SYDVKM. The V gene lost 6 bases and the J gene lost 6 bases, with 9 bases spanning the gap. The CDR3 loop is CASSLEVNEQFF. In DNA, the CDR3 is TGTGCCAGCAGCTTAGAGGTCAATGAGCAGTTCTTC.

The gene calls are TRBV6-5 and TRBJ2-2; TRBD1 is a possible D gene (5 bases). Germline CDR1 MNHEY, CDR2 SVGAGI. The CDR3 runs to 13 residues. Trimming left V 5 bases short and J 7 bases short, with 11 bases between. The CDR3 DNA sequence: TGTGCCAGCAGTAACGACAGACTCGGGGAGCTGTTTTTT. Amino acids: CASSNDRLGELFF.

The genes are TRBV14 and TRBJ1-4; weak D call: TRBD1 (5 bases). Trimming shortened V by 4 bases and J by 7 bases, and 10 bases separated the two germline ends. Per germline, CDR1 SGHDN and CDR2 FVKESK. The CDR3 sequence is 13 residues long. Written as DNA, the CDR3 is TGTGCCAGCAGCCCACTGGGGGGTGAAAAACTGTTTTTT. Residues: CASSPLGGEKLFF.